This T cell receptor beta chain was sequenced for a study of T-cell memory formation after mild COVID-19. Study-level findings and limits: Cross-reactive memory apparently joined, as some responding clones appeared in pre-infection memory. Contracting CD4+ clones sat mainly in CM and EM; CD8+ in EMRA. Whether second-wave clones peaking at day 37 were SARS-CoV-2 specific went unconfirmed.

The CDR3 is made up of 16 amino acids. Trimming cost V 1 base and J 1 base; bases outside gene matches: 2. The germline gives CDR1 KGHSH, CDR2 LQKENI. From 5'RACE with constant-segment primers came TCR alpha and TCR beta cDNA libraries that carried sample barcodes and UMIs. One entry per CDR3 protein, called by TCRdb with MiXCR from the 5' RACE reads. The data hold about 310,000 distinct CDR3 sequences, with just under 20% observed a single time. This clonotype was seen a few times. Its antigen is not identified. The chain couples TRBV18 to TRBJ2-2; TRBD1 agrees at 8 bases. The sequenced sample consisted of PBMCs or a T cell subset sorted from them (not recorded which). The receptor comes from a young man who had mild COVID-19 (a few samples of this study predate the infection). Cell type and time point are not known. The CDR3 sequence is CASSPRGQGNTGELFF. CDR3 DNA: TGTGCCAGCTCACCACGAGGACAGGGGAACACCGGGGAGCTGTTTTTT. Together with reference TRBV18 and TRBJ2-2, the CDR3 gives the full variable domain: NAGVMQNPRHLVRRRGQEARLRCSPMKGHSHVYWYRQLPEEGLKFMVYLQKENIIDESGMPKERFSAEFPKEGPSILRIQQVVRGDSAAYFCASSPRGQGNTGELFFGEGSRLTVL.